Following are 9 T cell receptor beta chains from one sample sequenced in a study of response to subunit inactivated influenza vaccine. TCRdb reprocessed the RT-PCR reads with MiXCR, giving one entry per CDR3 protein. The table shows about 190,000 distinct CDR3 sequences, with 13% to 15% occurring only once. The starting material was CD8+ T cells sorted from PBMCs, obtained less than 6 days after vaccination. The receptors here all came from a man in his fifties who received an inactivated influenza vaccine.

This clonotype was detected a few times. V and J are TRBV10-1 and TRBJ2-1; 10 bases are shared with TRBD2. This CDR3 has 16 amino acids. V was clipped by 3 bases and J by 7 bases; unmatched bases: 9. Germline-derived CDR1 and CDR2 are WNHNN and SYGVQD (reference sequence). CDR3 region: CASSDLAGGRGNEQFF. CDR3 DNA: TGCGCCAGCAGTGATTTAGCGGGGGGACGAGGTAATGAGCAGTTCTTC.

This clonotype came up a few times. The V call is TRBV11-2, the J call TRBJ2-5; D possibly corresponds to TRBD1 (6 bases). The V and J ends lost 3 bases and 5 bases respectively, with 13 bases between them. The CDR3 has 14 residues. Germline values: CDR1 SGHAT, CDR2 FQNNGV. The DNA for the CDR3 is TGTGCCAGCAGCTTCTACAGGGCCGCGGAGACCCAGTACTTC. It yields the protein CASSFYRAAETQYF.

The table lists this clonotype with many counts. The chain couples TRBV20-1 to TRBJ1-1; 10 bases match TRBD1. This CDR3 is built from 14 residues. J lost 4 bases, V lost 4 bases, and 6 bases had no gene match. CDR1 is DFQATT, CDR2 SNEGSKA, per germline (reference sequence). CDR3 amino acids: CSATPGTGATEAFF. DNA for the CDR3: TGCAGTGCTACCCCCGGGACAGGGGCCACTGAAGCTTTCTTT.

There are a few counts of this clonotype. This rearrangement joins TRBV20-1 to TRBJ2-1, with 13 bases that match TRBD2. The CDR3 runs to 20 residues. The germline V gene encodes CDR1 DFQATT and CDR2 SNEGSKA (reference sequence). With V trimmed by 0 bases and J by 0 bases, 11 bases remained unmatched. CDR3 sequence (DNA): TGCAGTGCTAGAGATCTGGGGACTAGCGGGACAAGCCACTCCTACAATGAGCAGTTCTTC. It codes for CSARDLGTSGTSHSYNEQFF.

This clonotype has at least ten counts. The J gene is TRBJ1-2, the V gene TRBV7-9; D gene unclear. The V gene lost 3 bases and the J gene lost 1 base, with 6 bases spanning the gap. Germline loops: CDR1 SEHNR, CDR2 FQNEAQ (reference sequence). The CDR3 is made up of 13 amino acids. The CDR3 DNA is TGTGCCAGCAGCTTCGGGGTTAACTATGGCTACACCTTC. It is translated as CASSFGVNYGYTF.

This clonotype has at least ten counts. The CDR3 DNA sequence: TGCAGTGCTAGTGAGGGCCTGAACACTGAAGCTTTCTTT. It translates to CSASEGLNTEAFF. This sequence joins TRBV20-1 and TRBJ1-1; D ambiguous. Trimming removed 3 bases from V and 0 bases from J, with 8 bases in between. Per the germline V gene, CDR1 is DFQATT and CDR2 is SNEGSKA (reference sequence). The CDR3 is 13 amino acids.

This clonotype was observed at least ten times. This chain links TRBV3-1 with TRBJ2-1; D might be TRBD1 or TRBD2, each matching 7 bases. The CDR3 is 14 residues long. Germline V gene sequence: CDR1 LGHDT, CDR2 YNNKEL (reference sequence). V lost 10 bases and J 5 bases, leaving 18 bases between the germline ends. The CDR3 spells CATGEGQPNNEQFF. CDR3 coding DNA: TGTGCCACCGGGGAGGGACAGCCAAACAATGAGCAGTTCTTC.

This rearrangement joins TRBV7-8 to TRBJ2-3; D is uncertain. CDR3 length equals 14 residues. Germline values: CDR1 SGHVS, CDR2 FQNEAQ. V dropped 0 bases and J dropped 2 bases, with 6 bases sitting between them. The CDR3 region has the DNA TGTGCCAGCAGCTTAGCGCTAGTCACAGATACGCAGTATTTT. Its protein is CASSLALVTDTQYF.

The CDR3 protein is CASSLGSSNEQFF. Here the CDR3 DNA reads TGTGCCAGCAGCTTAGGTTCCAGCAATGAGCAGTTCTTC. V and J are TRBV7-9 and TRBJ2-1, with D hard to call. The CDR3 is made up of 13 amino acids. Trimming took 1 base from V and 6 from J, leaving 7 bases between them. Germline values: CDR1 SEHNR, CDR2 FQNEAQ (reference sequence).